These 9 T cell receptor beta chains came from one sample sequenced in a study of beta chain features in type 1 diabetes. These receptors have no identified antigens. Study-level results: Shortening that was moderate but significant affected the TCRB CDR3s of Type 1 diabetes patients in all four CD4+ subsets.

Expressed TCRB transcripts were sequenced after all isolated RNA was converted to cDNA. The data were produced by immunoSEQ multiplex PCR, yet TCRdb's version contains in-frame clones alone and is incomplete. The repertoire has some 370,000 clones, 9.6% of them found once; the top ten carry roughly 0.54%. Sequences were obtained from central memory CD4+ T cells from blood. The receptors stem from a young man with type 1 diabetes.

This clone was seen more than once but under ten times. V is TRBV18 and J is TRBJ2-2, with 13 bases fitting TRBD2. Unmatched junction bases numbered 17, after V lost 6 bases and J lost 4 bases. The length of the CDR3 is 20 residues. Germline V CDR1 and CDR2: KGHSH, LQKENI. The CDR3 protein is CASSQLPGLAGSLGTGELFF. The CDR3 coding sequence is TGTGCCAGCTCCCAACTCCCGGGACTAGCGGGAAGTTTGGGCACCGGGGAGCTGTTTTTT. Combining the CDR3 with reference TRBV18 and TRBJ2-2 gives the whole variable domain NAGVMQNPRHLVRRRGQEARLRCSPMKGHSHVYWYRQLPEEGLKFMVYLQKENIIDESGMPKERFSAEFPKEGPSILRIQQVVRGDSAAYFCASSQLPGLAGSLGTGELFFGEGSRLTVL.

This clone has only a few counts. The chain uses TRBV15 and TRBJ1-2; TRBD1 matches at 8 bases. V dropped 0 bases and J dropped 8; count of bases not matched to a gene: 8. The CDR3 extends over 15 amino acids. Germline CDR1 reads LNHNV; CDR2 reads YYDKDF (reference sequence). DNA for the CDR3: TGTGCCACCAGCAGAGATATGACAGGGGTTCGCGGCTACACCTTC. Protein: CATSRDMTGVRGYTF.

The chain links TRBV6-1 to TRBJ2-3; 8 positions agree with TRBD2. Germline values: CDR1 MNHNS, CDR2 SASEGT. The CDR3 consists of 15 residues. V lost 5 bases, J lost 5 bases, and 9 bases stayed unmatched. The CDR3 region is CASSRAGAYRDTQYF. CDR3 DNA sequence: TGTGCCAGCAGTCGAGCGGGAGCGTATAGAGATACGCAGTATTTT.

The J gene is TRBJ2-2, the V gene TRBV4-2; 10 nucleotides line up with TRBD2. The germline gives CDR1 LGHNA, CDR2 YNFKEQ. The CDR3 extends over 17 amino acids. J was trimmed by 2 bases and V by 1 base; bases with no gene match: 4. The CDR3 bases are TGTGCCAGCAGCCAAGGGAGGACTAGCGGAAACACCGGGGAGCTGTTTTTT. The encoded protein is CASSQGRTSGNTGELFF.

This chain uses TRBV6-5 with TRBJ2-7, with D unclear. Germline V gene sequence: CDR1 MNHEY, CDR2 SVGAGI. The CDR3 contains 12 residues. Between the trimmed V and J ends, which lost 5 bases and 4 bases, there was a span of 9 bases. The DNA for the CDR3 is TGTGCCAGCAGTGAAGTACCGTACGAGCAGTACTTC. Encoded protein: CASSEVPYEQYF.

V and J are TRBV5-1 and TRBJ2-6; D may correspond to TRBD1 or TRBD2 (5 bases each). Deletions cut 0 bases from V and 1 base from J, with 11 bases between. Germline CDR1 SGHRS, CDR2 YFSETQ. The CDR3 sequence is 17 residues long. The CDR3 is CASSLGGVGSGANVLTF. The CDR3 DNA reads TGCGCCAGCAGCTTGGGAGGGGTCGGTTCTGGGGCCAACGTCCTGACTTTC.

V and J are TRBV5-1 and TRBJ2-1; D perhaps matches TRBD2 (6 bases). The CDR3 has 13 residues. The V gene lost 7 bases and the J gene lost 5 bases, with 13 bases spanning the gap. From germline, CDR1 is SGHRS and CDR2 YFSETQ. CDR3 in amino acids: CASFRDSHNEQFF. The CDR3 bases are TGCGCCAGCTTCCGGGACTCGCACAATGAGCAGTTCTTC.

The chain recombines TRBV7-9 with TRBJ2-1; TRBD1 matches at 8 bases. V dropped 1 base and J dropped 6; count of bases not matched to a gene: 5. Germline lookup yields CDR1 SEHNR and CDR2 FQNEAQ (reference sequence). The length of the CDR3 is 15 residues. For the CDR3, the DNA is TGTGCCAGCAGCTTAGGTCAGGGGGCGGGCAATGAGCAGTTCTTC. Translation gives CASSLGQGAGNEQFF.

This clone came up a few times. This chain links TRBV2 with TRBJ1-6; no reliable D call. V shed 8 bases and J shed 3 bases, with 2 bases lying between them. In germline, CDR1 is SNHLY, CDR2 FYNNEI. This CDR3 region has 11 residues. The CDR3 here is CASRYNSPLHF. CDR3 sequence (DNA): TGTGCCAGCCGCTATAATTCACCCCTCCACTTT.